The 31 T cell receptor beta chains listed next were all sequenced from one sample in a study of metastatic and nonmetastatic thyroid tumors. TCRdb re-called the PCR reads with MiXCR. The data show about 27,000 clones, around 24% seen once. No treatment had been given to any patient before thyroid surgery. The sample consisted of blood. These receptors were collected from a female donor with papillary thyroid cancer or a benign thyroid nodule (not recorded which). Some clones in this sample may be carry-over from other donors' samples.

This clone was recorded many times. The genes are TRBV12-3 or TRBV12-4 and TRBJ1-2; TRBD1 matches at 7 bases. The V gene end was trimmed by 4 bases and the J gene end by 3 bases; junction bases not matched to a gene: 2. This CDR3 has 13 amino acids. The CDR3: CASSYRGDYGYTF. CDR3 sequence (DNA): TGTGCCAGCAGTTACAGGGGAGACTATGGCTACACCTTC.

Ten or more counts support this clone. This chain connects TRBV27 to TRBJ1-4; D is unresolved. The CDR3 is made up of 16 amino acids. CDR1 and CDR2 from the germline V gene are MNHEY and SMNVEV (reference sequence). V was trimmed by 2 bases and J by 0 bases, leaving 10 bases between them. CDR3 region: CASSLNSIATNEKLFF. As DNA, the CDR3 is TGTGCCAGCAGTTTAAACAGTATAGCAACTAATGAAAAACTGTTTTTT.

This chain's CDR3 is CASSYGNYEQYF. In DNA form, the CDR3 reads TGTGCCAGCAGTTATGGTAACTACGAGCAGTACTTC. The chain employs TRBV6-2 or TRBV6-3 and TRBJ2-7; D ambiguous. CDR1 and CDR2 (germline): MNHEY, SVGEGT. V lost 3 bases and J 3 bases, leaving 6 bases between the germline ends. The length of the CDR3 is 12 residues.

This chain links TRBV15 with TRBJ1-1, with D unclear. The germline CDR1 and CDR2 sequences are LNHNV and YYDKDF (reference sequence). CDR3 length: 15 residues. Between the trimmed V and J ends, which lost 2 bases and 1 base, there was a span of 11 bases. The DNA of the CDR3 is TGTGCCACCAGCAGAACACTATACAGGAACACTGAAGCTTTCTTT. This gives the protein CATSRTLYRNTEAFF.

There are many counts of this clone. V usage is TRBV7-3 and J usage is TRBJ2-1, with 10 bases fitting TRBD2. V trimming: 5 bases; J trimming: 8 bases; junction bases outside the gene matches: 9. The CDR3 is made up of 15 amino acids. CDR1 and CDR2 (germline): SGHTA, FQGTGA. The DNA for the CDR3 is TGTGCCAGCAGCATAAGCGGGAGGGCCGTCGATGAGCAGTTCTTC. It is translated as CASSISGRAVDEQFF.

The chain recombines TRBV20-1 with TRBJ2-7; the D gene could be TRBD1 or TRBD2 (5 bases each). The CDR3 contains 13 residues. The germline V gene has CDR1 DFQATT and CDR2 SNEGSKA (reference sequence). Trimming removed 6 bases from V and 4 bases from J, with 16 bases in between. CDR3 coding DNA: TGCAGTGCCGATCGGGAAGGGGTTTACGAGCAGTACTTC. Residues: CSADREGVYEQYF.

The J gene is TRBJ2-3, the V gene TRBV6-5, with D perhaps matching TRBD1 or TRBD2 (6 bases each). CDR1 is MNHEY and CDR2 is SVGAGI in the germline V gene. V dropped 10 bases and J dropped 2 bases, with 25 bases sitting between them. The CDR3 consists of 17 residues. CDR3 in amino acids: CAIMPGWGAPNTDTQYF. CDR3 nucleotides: TGTGCCATCATGCCCGGGTGGGGGGCCCCCAACACAGATACGCAGTATTTT.

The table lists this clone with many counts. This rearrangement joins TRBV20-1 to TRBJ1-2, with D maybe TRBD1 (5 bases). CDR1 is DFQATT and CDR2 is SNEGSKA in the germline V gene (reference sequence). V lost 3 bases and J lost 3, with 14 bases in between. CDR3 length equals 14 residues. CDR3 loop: CSASFGTDYYGYTF. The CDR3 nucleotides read TGCAGTGCTAGTTTCGGGACGGATTACTATGGCTACACCTTC.

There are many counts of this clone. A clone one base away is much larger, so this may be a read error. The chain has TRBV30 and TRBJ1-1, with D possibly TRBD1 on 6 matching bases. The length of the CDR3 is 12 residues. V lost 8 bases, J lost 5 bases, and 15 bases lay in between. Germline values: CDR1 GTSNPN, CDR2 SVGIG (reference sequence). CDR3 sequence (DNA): TGTGCCCGGGGGACAATCGGGACTGAAGCTTTCTTT. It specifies CARGTIGTEAFF.

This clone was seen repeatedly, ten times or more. The DNA for the CDR3 is TGTGCCAGCTCACCACCTGGACTAGCGGGAGGCAATGAGCAGTTCTTC. It yields the protein CASSPPGLAGGNEQFF. This rearrangement joins TRBV18 to TRBJ2-1, with 14 bases that match TRBD2. This CDR3 region has 16 residues. CDR1 and CDR2 (germline): KGHSH, LQKENI. The J segment lost 6 bases and the V segment lost 0 bases, leaving 1 base of the junction unmatched.

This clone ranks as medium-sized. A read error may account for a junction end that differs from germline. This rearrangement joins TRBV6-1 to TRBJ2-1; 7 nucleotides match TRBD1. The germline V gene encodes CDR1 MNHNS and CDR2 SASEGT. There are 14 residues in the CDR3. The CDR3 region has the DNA TGTGCCAGCAGGGAAGGGGGCGCCTACAATGAGCAGTTCTTC. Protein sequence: CASREGGAYNEQFF.

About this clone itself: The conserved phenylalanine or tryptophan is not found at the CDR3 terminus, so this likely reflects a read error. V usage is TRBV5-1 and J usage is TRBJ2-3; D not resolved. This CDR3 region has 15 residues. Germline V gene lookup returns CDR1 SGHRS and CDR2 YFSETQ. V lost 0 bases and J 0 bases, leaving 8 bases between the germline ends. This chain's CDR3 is CASSLVEASTDTQYL. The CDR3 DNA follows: TGCGCCAGCAGCTTGGTAGAGGCTAGCACAGATACGCAGTATCTT.

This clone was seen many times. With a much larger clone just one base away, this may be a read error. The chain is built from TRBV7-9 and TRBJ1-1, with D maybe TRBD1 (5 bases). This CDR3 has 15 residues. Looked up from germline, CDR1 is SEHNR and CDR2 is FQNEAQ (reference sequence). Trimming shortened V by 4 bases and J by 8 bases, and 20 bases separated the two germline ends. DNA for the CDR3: TGTGCCAGCAGCTGGGGGGAAGGGGCAGAGGGCGAAGCTTTCTTT. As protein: CASSWGEGAEGEAFF.

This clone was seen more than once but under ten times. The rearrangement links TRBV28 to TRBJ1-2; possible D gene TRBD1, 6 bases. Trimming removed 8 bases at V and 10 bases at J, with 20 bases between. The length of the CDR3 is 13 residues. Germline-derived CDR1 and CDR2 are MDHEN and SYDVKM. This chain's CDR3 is CASRSGGAEVYTF. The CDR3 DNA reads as TGTGCCAGCCGGAGTGGGGGCGCAGAAGTCTACACCTTC.

This chain's CDR3 is CSARDSGHLGTNEKLFF. CDR3 DNA sequence: TGCAGTGCTAGAGATTCGGGACACCTAGGAACTAATGAAAAACTGTTTTTT. This sequence joins TRBV20-1 and TRBJ1-4; D is perhaps TRBD1 (6 bases). In germline, CDR1 is DFQATT, CDR2 SNEGSKA (reference sequence). The CDR3 loop spans 17 amino acids. With 0 bases removed from V and 1 base from J, the gap between germline ends came to 15 bases.

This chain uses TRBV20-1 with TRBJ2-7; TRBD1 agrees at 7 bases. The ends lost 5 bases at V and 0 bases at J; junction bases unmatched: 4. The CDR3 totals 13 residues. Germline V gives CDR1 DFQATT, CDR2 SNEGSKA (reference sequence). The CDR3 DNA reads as TGCAGTGCTGGCTGGGACAGCTCCTACGAGCAGTACTTC. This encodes CSAGWDSSYEQYF.

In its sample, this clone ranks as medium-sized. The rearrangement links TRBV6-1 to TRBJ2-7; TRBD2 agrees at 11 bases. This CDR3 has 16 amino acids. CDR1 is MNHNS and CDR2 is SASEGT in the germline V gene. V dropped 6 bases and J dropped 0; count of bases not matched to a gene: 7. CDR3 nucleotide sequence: TGTGCCAGCAGCCTTGGGACTAGCGGAAACTCCTACGAGCAGTACTTC. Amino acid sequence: CASSLGTSGNSYEQYF.

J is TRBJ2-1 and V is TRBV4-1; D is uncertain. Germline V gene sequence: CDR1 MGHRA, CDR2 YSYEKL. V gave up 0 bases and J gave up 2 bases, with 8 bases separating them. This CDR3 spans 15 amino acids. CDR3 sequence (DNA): TGCGCCAGCAGCCAAGAAGAGGTAGCCTACAATGAGCAGTTCTTC. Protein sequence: CASSQEEVAYNEQFF.

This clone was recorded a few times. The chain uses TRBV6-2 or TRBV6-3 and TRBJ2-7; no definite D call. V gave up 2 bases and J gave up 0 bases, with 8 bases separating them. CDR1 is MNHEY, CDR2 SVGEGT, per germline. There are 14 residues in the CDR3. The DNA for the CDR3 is TGTGCCAGCAGTTACAACAGAAACTCCTACGAGCAGTACTTC. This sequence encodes CASSYNRNSYEQYF.

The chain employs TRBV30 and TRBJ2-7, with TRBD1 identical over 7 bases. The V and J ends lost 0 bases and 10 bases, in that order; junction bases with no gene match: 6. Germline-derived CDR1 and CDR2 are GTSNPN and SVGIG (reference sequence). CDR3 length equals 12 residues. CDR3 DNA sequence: TGTGCCTGGAGTGTACTGGACAGGTTTCAGTACTTC. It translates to CAWSVLDRFQYF.

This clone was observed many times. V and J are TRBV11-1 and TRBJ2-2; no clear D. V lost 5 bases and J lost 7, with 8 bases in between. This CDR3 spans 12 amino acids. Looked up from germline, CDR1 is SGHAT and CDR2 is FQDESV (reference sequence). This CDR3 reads CASSLIRGELFF. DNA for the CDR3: TGTGCCAGCAGCCTTATACGCGGGGAGCTGTTTTTT.

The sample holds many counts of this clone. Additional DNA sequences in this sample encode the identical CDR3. CDR3 nucleotides: TGTGCCAGTACGAGGGGCGGGGGCTCCTACAATGAGCAGTTCTTC. This codes for CASTRGGGSYNEQFF. The chain has TRBV27 and TRBJ2-1; 7 bases align to TRBD2. The germline CDR1 and CDR2 sequences are MNHEY and SMNVEV (reference sequence). The CDR3 length is 15 residues. J gave up 0 bases and V 9 bases, and 8 bases lay outside the gene matches.

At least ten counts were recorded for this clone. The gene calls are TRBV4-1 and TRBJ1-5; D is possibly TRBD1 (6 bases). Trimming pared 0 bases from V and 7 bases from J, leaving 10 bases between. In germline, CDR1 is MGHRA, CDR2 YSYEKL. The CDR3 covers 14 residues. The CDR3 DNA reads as TGCGCCAGCAGCCAAGAGCCACAGGGCCAGCCCCAGCATTTT. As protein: CASSQEPQGQPQHF.

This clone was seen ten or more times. The CDR3 DNA follows: TGTGCCAGCAGCGGGGGGGTCGCTGGGGCCAACGTCCTGACTTTC. Translation: CASSGGVAGANVLTF. The chain couples TRBV9 to TRBJ2-6, with D possibly matching TRBD2 (6 bases). Germline values: CDR1 SGDLS, CDR2 YYNGEE. The CDR3 loop spans 15 amino acids. The ends were cut back, 3 bases at V and 2 bases at J, with 9 bases in the middle.

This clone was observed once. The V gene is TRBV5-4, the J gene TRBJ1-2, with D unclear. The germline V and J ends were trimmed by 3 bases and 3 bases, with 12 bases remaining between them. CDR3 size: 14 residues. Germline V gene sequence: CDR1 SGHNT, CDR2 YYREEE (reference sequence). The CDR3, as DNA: TGTGCCAGCAGCTCCCCGCAGTGCCACTATGGCTACACCTTC. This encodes CASSSPQCHYGYTF.

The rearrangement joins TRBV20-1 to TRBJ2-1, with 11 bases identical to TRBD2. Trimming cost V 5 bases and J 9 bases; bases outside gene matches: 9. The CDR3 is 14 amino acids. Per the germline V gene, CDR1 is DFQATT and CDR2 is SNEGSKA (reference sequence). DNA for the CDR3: TGCAGTGCTCAGTGGGGACTAGCGGTCGGTGAGCAGTTCTTC. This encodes CSAQWGLAVGEQFF.

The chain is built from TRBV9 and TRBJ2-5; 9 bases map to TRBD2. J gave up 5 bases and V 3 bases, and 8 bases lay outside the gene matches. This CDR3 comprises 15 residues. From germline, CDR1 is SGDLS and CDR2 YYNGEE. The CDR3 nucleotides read TGTGCCAGCAGCGGGGGGACTAGCTGGGGGGAGACCCAGTACTTC. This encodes CASSGGTSWGETQYF.

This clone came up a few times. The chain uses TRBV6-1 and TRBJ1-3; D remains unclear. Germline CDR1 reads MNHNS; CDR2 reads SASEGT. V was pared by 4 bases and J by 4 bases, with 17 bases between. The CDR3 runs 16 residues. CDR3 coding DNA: TGTGCCAGCAGTGCTCGTCCCGGGGAACGCGGAAACACCATATATTTT. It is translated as CASSARPGERGNTIYF.

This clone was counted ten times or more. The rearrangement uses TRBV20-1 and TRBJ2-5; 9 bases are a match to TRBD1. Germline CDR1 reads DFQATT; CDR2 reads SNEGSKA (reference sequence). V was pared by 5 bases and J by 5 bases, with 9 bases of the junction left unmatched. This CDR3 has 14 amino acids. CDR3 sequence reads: CSAGRTGVRETQYF. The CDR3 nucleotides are TGCAGTGCTGGGAGGACAGGGGTTAGGGAGACCCAGTACTTC.

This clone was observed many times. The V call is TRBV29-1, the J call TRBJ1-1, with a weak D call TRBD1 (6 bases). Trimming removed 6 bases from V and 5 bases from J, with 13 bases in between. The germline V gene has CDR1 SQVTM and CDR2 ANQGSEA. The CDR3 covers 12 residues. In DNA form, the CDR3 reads TGCAGCGTGAGGACAGTGGGGACTGAAGCTTTCTTT. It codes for CSVRTVGTEAFF. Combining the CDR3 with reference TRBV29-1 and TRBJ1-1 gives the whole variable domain SAVISQKPSRDICQRGTSLTIQCQVDSQVTMMFWYRQQPGQSLTLIATANQGSEATYESGFVIDKFPISRPNLTFSTLTVSNMSPEDSSIYLCSVRTVGTEAFFGQGTRLTVV.

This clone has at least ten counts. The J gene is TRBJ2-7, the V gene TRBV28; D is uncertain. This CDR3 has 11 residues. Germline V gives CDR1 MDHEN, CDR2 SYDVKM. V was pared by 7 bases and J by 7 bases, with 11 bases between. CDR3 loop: CASNPRREQYF. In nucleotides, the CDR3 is TGTGCCAGCAATCCCCGGCGGGAGCAGTACTTC.